This T cell receptor (beta chain) derives from a study of regulatory T cells in long-lasting Graves disease. Study-level results: Peripheral blood, not thyroid tissue, was the sole material studied.

Relying on iRepertoire HTBI primers and Arm-PCR of CDR3 regions, the team built TCR beta libraries. TCRdb redid the calling of the multiplex PCR reads with MiXCR, one entry per CDR3 protein. The repertoire holds about 620,000 distinct CDR3 sequences, around 17% seen once, with 15% to 20% in the top ten. The germline gives CDR1 SGHAT, CDR2 FQNNGV. The CDR3 sequence is 17 residues long. The V gene end was trimmed by 5 bases and the J gene end by 5 bases; junction bases not matched to a gene: 16. Time point of the sample: newly diagnosed GD, antithyroid drugs for less than 3 months. RNA extracted from PBMCs served as the sequencing template. This clonotype was seen ten or more times. The antigen is unknown. These data were likewise used in another study, on T cells in Graves' hyperthyroidism and ophthalmopathy. That source reports: Stable Graves' hyperthyroidism denoted no ophthalmopathy progression over 18 months. Every diagnosis used clinical symptoms, serum thyroxine and TRAb, thyroid ultrasound and orbital computed tomography.

This chain uses TRBV11-2 with TRBJ2-5; the match to TRBD1 covers 8 bases. The specimen was peripheral blood mononuclear cells (PBMCs), collected at new diagnosis, from a patient treated with antithyroid drugs. The sequence derives from a woman under 40 with Graves disease. CDR3 sequence (DNA): TGTGCCAGCAGCCCGGCCGTCGGGCAGGGGGCCTGGGAGACCCAGTACTTC. Protein sequence: CASSPAVGQGAWETQYF.